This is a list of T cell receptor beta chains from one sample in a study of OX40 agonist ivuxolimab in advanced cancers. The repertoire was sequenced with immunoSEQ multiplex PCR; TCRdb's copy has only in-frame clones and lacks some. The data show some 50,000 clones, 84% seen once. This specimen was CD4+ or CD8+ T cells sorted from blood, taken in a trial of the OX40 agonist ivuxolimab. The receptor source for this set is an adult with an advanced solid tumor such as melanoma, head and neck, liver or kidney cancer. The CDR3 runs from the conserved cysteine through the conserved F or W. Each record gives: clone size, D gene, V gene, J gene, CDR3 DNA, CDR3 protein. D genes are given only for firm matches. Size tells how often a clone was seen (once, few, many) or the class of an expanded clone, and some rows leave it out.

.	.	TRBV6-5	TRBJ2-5	TGTGCCAGCAGCCGTAACTGGCAAGAGACCCAGTACTTC	CASSRNWQETQYF
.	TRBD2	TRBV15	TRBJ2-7	TGTGCCACCAGGGCCGGGACTAGTTCCTACGAGCAGTACTTC	CATRAGTSSYEQYF
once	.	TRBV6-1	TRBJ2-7	TGTGCCAGCACCCGGGACAAAAATTACGAGCAGTACTTC	CASTRDKNYEQYF
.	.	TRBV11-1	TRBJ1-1	TGTGCCAGCAGCTTGACAGATACTGAAGCTTTCTTT	CASSLTDTEAFF
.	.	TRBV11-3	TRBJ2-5	TGTGCCAGCAGCTTACAAGAAGGAGAGACCCAGTACTTC	CASSLQEGETQYF
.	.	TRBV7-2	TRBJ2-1	TGTGCCAGCAGCCTTAGCTACAATGAGCAGTTCTTC	CASSLSYNEQFF
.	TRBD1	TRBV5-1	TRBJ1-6	TGCGCCAGCAGGATAGGGACAGGGAATTCACCCCTCCACTTT	CASRIGTGNSPLHF
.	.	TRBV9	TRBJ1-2	TGTGCCAGTGCTTCCATGAACTATGGCTACACCTTC	CASASMNYGYTF
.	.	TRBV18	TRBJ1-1	TGTGCCAGCTCCACCGTCGGGGGGTACACTGAAGCTTTCTTT	CASSTVGGYTEAFF
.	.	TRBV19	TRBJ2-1	TGTGCCAGTAGTACCTCCGGGACTTCCCAGTTCTTC	CASSTSGTSQFF
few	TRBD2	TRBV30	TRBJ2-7	TGTGCCTGGGGAACGACTAGCGGGTTCTACGAGCAGTACTTC	CAWGTTSGFYEQYF
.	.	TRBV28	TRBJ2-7	TGTGCCAGCAGCCTGGCCGAACGATACTACGAGCAGTACTTC	CASSLAERYYEQYF
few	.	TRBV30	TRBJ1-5	TGTGCCTGGAGTAGATTAAGCGGGCAGCCCCAGCATTTT	CAWSRLSGQPQHF
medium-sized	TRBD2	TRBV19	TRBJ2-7	TGTGCCAGTAGTAGGTCTAGCGGGAGCCTCGGGGACGAGCAGTACTTC	CASSRSSGSLGDEQYF
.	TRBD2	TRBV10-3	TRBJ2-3	TGTGCCATCAGAATAACTAGCGGAGGCACAGATACGCAGTATTTT	CAIRITSGGTDTQYF
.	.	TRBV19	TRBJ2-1	TGTGCCAGTAGTGTCACCGGGACCAGCAACAATGAGCAGTTCTTC	CASSVTGTSNNEQFF
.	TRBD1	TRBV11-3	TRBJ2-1	TGTGCCAGCAGCTCCCGACAGGGGGCGAACAATGAGCAGTTCTTC	CASSSRQGANNEQFF
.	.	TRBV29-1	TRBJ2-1	TGCAGCGTCGCCGGGACATTTGGGGGCGATGAGCAGTTCTTC	CSVAGTFGGDEQFF
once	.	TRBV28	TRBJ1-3	TGTGCCAGCAGGTTCTTATCTGGAAACACCATATATTTT	CASRFLSGNTIYF
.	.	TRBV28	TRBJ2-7	TGTGCCAGCAGTTTGGGGTTGGAGGGGCAGCAGTACTTC	CASSLGLEGQQYF
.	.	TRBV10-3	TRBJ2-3	TGTGCCATCAGACTACAGGCGCGCCTAACCACAGATACGCAGTATTTT	CAIRLQARLTTDTQYF
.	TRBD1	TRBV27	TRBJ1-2	TGTGCCAGCTCCTCGCGGGACAGGGGGTATGGCTACACCTTC	CASSSRDRGYGYTF
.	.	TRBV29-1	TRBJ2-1	TGCAGCGTCGTTTTGGTAGTACACCATAATGAGCAGTTCTTC	CSVVLVVHHNEQFF
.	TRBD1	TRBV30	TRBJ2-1	TGTGCCTGGAAACGGGACAGGGGTTACAATGAGCAGTTCTTC	CAWKRDRGYNEQFF
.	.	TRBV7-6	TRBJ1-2	TGTGCCAGCAGCTTATCAACAGACTATGGCTACACCTTC	CASSLSTDYGYTF
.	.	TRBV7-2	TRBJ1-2	TGTGCCAGCAGCATAAACGGGGCCTACTATGGCTACACCTTC	CASSINGAYYGYTF
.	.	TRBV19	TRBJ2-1	TGTGCCAGTAGAAATGGCGGGGCTGGTGAGCAGTTCTTC	CASRNGGAGEQFF
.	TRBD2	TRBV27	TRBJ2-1	TGTGCCAGCAGTTACAGCGGGAACTTCTACAATGAGCAGTTCTTC	CASSYSGNFYNEQFF
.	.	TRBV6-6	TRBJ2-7	TGTGCCAGCAGTTACTCAATAGTGGTAGCTATCGAGCAGTACTTC	CASSYSIVVAIEQYF